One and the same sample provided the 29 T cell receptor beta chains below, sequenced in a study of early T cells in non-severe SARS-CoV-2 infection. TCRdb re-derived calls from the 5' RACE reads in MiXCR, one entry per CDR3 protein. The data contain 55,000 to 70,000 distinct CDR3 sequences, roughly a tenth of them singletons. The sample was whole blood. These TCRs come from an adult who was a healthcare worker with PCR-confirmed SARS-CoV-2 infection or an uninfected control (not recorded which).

The CDR3 nucleotides read TGCAGTGCTCTACCCCCCCGCGGAGGCGAAGAGACCCAGTACTTC. This translates into CSALPPRGGEETQYF. The J gene is TRBJ2-5, the V gene TRBV20-1, with TRBD2 as a possible D gene (5 bases). Germline loops: CDR1 DFQATT, CDR2 SNEGSKA (reference sequence). The CDR3 runs to 15 residues. V lost 5 bases to trimming and J lost 3 bases, with 19 bases between them.

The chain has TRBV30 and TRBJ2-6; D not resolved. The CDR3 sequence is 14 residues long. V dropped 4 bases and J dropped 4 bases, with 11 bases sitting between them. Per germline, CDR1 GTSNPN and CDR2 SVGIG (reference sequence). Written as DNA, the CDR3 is TGTGCCTGGACCTACTTGGGCGGGGCCAACGTCCTGACTTTC. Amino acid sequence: CAWTYLGGANVLTF.

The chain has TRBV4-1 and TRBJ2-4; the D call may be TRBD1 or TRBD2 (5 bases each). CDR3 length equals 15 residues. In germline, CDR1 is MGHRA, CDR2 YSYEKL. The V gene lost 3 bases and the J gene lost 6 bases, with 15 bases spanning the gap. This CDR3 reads CASSHTGTDRNIQYF. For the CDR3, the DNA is TGCGCCAGCAGCCACACCGGGACGGACCGAAACATTCAGTACTTC.

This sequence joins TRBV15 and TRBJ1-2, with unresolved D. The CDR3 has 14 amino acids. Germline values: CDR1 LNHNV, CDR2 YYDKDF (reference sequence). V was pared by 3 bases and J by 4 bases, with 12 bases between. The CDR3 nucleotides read TGTGCCACCAGCAGGGGCAGTTTGGGCTATGGCTACACCTTC. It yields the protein CATSRGSLGYGYTF.

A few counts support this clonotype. CDR3 loop: CASSPGQVYNEQFF. In nucleotides, the CDR3 is TGTGCCAGCAGTCCGGGACAGGTGTACAATGAGCAGTTCTTC. The V call is TRBV28, the J call TRBJ2-1; 8 bases are a match to TRBD1. The CDR3 runs 14 residues. The germline CDR1 and CDR2 sequences are MDHEN and SYDVKM. The V and J ends lost 5 bases and 4 bases, in that order; junction bases with no gene match: 4.

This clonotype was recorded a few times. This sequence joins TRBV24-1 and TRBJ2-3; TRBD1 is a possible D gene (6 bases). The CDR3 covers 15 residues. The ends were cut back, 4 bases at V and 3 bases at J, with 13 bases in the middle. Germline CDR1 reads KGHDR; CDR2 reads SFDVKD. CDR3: CATSETRGRTDTQYF. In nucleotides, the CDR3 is TGTGCCACCAGTGAGACCAGGGGTAGGACAGATACGCAGTATTTT.

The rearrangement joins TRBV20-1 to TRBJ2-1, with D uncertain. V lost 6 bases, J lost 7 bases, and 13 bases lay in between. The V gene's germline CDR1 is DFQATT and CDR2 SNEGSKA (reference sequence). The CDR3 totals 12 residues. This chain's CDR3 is CSARSLHNEQFF. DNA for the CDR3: TGCAGTGCCCGTAGTTTACATAATGAGCAGTTCTTC.

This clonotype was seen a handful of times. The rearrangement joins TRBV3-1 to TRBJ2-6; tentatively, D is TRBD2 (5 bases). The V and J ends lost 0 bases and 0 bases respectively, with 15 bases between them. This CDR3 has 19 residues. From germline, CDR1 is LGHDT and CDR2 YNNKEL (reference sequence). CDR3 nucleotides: TGTGCCAGCAGCCAAGAATGGGCTAGCTTTACCTCTGGGGCCAACGTCCTGACTTTC. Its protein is CASSQEWASFTSGANVLTF.

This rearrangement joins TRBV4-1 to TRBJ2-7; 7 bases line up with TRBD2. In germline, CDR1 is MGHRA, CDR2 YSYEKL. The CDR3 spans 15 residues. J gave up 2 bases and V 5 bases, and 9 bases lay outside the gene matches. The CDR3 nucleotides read TGCGCCAGCAGCGCAAGATACGGACTAGCCTACGAGCAGTACTTC. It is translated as CASSARYGLAYEQYF.

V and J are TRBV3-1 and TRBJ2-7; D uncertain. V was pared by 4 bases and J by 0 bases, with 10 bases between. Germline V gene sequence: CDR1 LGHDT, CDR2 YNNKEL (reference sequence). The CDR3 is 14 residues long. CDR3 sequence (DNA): TGTGCCAGCAGCCCCCTCCCTAGCTCCTACGAGCAGTACTTC. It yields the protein CASSPLPSSYEQYF.

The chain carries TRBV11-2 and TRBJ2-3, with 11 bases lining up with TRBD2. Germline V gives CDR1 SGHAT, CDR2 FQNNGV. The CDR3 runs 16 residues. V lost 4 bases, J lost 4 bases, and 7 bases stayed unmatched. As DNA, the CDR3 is TGTGCCAGCAGCTACATACTAGCGGGAGTCGCAGATACGCAGTATTTT. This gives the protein CASSYILAGVADTQYF.

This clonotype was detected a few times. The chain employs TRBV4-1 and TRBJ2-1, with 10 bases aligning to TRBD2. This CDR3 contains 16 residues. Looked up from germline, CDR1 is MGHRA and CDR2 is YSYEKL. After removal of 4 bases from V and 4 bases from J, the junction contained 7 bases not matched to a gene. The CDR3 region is CASSLFLAGAYNEQFF. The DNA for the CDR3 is TGCGCCAGCAGCCTCTTTCTAGCGGGAGCTTACAATGAGCAGTTCTTC.

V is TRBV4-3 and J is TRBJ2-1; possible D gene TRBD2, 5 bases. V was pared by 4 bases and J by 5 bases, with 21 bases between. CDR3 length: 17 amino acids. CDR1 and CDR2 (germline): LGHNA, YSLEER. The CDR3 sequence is CASSLNVGKLAHNEQFF. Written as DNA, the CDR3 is TGCGCCAGCAGCCTCAACGTAGGGAAGCTAGCCCACAATGAGCAGTTCTTC.

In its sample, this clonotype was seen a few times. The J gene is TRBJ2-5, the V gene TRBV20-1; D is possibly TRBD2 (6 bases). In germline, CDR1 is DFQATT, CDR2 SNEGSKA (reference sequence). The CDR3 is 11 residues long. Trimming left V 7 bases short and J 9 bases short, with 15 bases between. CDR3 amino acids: CSVTLAAAQYF. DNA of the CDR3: TGCAGTGTGACACTAGCAGCGGCCCAGTACTTC.

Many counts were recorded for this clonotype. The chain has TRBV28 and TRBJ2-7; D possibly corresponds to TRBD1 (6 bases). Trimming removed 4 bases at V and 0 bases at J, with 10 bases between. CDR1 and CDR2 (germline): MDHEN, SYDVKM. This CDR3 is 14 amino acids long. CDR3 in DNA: TGTGCCAGCAGTTCCCGGGACACCTCCTACGAGCAGTACTTC. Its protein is CASSSRDTSYEQYF.

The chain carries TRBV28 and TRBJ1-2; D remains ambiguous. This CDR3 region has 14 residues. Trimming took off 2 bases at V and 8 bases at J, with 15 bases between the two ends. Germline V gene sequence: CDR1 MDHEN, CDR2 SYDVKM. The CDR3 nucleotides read TGTGCCAGCAGTTTAAGAGGGTGGACGGTAGGCTACACCTTC. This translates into CASSLRGWTVGYTF.

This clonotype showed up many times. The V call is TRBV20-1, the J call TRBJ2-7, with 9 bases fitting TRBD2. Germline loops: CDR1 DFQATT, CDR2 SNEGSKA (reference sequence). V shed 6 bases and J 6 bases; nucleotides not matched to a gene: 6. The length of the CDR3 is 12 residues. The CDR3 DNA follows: TGCAGTGCATCCGGGACTAGCCCCGAGCAGTACTTC. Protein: CSASGTSPEQYF.

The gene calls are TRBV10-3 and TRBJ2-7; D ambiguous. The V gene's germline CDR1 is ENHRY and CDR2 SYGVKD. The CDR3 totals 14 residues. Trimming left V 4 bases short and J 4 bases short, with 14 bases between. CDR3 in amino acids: CAISVTLSDYEQYF. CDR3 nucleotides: TGTGCCATCAGTGTCACCCTCTCTGATTACGAGCAGTACTTC.

The CDR3 here is CASSFKGIRQPQHF. CDR3 nucleotide sequence: TGTGCCAGCAGCTTTAAGGGGATTCGTCAGCCCCAGCATTTT. The genes are TRBV5-6 and TRBJ1-5, with D perhaps TRBD1 (5 bases). V was trimmed by 2 bases and J by 6 bases, leaving 12 bases between them. The CDR3 is made up of 14 amino acids. CDR1 SGHDT and CDR2 YYEEEE come from the germline V gene.

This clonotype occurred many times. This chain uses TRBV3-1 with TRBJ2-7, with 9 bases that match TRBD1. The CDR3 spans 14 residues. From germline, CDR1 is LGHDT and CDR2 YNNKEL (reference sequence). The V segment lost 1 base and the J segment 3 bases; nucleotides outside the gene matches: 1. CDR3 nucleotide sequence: TGTGCCAGCAGCCAAGGGACAGGGGACTACGAGCAGTACTTC. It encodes CASSQGTGDYEQYF.

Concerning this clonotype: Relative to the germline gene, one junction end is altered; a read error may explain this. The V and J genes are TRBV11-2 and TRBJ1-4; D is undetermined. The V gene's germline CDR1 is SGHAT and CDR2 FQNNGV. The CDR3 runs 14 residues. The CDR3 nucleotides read TGTGCCAGCAGGAAAAGATTCACTAGTGAAAAACTGTTTTTT. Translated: CASRKRFTSEKLFF.

CDR3: CSARVWDGGVTDTQYF. In DNA, the CDR3 is TGCAGTGCTAGAGTTTGGGATGGTGGAGTGACAGATACGCAGTATTTT. The rearrangement joins TRBV20-1 to TRBJ2-3; no firm D call. V was cut by 1 base and J by 3 bases, with 17 bases left in between. The CDR3 length is 16 residues. CDR1 is DFQATT and CDR2 is SNEGSKA in the germline V gene (reference sequence).

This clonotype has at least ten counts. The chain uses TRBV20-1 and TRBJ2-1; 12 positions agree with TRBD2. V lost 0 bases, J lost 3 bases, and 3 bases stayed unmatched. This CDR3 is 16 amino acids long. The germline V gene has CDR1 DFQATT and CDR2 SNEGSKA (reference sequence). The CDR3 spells CSARDLAGGDYNEQFF. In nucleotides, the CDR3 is TGCAGTGCTAGAGATCTAGCGGGAGGGGACTACAATGAGCAGTTCTTC.

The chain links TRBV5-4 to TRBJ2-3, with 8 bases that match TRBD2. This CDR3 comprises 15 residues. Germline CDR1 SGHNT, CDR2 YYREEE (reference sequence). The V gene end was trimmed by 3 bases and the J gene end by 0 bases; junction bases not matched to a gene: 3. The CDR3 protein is CASSSSSGSTDTQYF. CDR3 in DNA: TGTGCCAGCAGCTCTTCTAGCGGGAGCACAGATACGCAGTATTTT.

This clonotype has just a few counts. For the CDR3, the DNA is TGCGCCAGCAGCCAAGACGGGGTGTACTCCTACGAGCAGTACTTC. This sequence encodes CASSQDGVYSYEQYF. The rearrangement uses TRBV4-1 and TRBJ2-7, with D perhaps TRBD2 (5 bases). Trimming left V 0 bases short and J 0 bases short, with 9 bases between. The CDR3 runs 15 residues. Germline CDR1 reads MGHRA; CDR2 reads YSYEKL.

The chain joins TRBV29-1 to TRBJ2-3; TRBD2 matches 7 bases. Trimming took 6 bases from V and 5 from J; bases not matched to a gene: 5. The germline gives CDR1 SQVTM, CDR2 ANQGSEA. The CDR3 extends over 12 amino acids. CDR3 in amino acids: CSVEGGGDTQYF. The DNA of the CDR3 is TGCAGCGTGGAGGGCGGGGGAGATACGCAGTATTTT.

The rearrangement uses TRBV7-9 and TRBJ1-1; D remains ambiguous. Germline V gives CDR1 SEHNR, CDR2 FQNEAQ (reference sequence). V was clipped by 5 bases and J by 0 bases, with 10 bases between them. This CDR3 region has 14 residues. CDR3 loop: CASSLTQMNTEAFF. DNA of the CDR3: TGTGCCAGCAGCCTCACGCAAATGAACACTGAAGCTTTCTTT.

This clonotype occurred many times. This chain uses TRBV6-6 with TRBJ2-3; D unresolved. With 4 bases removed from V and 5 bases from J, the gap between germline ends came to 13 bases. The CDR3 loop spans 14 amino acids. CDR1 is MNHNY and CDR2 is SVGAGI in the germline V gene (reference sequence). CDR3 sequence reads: CASSLFRVRDTQYF. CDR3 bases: TGTGCCAGCAGTTTGTTTCGGGTGCGAGATACGCAGTATTTT.

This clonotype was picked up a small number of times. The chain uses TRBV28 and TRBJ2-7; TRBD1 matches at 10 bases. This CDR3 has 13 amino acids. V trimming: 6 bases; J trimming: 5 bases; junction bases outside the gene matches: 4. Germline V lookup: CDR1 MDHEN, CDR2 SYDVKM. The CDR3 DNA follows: TGTGCCAGCAGCGGGACAGGGGTCCACGAGCAGTACTTC. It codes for CASSGTGVHEQYF.